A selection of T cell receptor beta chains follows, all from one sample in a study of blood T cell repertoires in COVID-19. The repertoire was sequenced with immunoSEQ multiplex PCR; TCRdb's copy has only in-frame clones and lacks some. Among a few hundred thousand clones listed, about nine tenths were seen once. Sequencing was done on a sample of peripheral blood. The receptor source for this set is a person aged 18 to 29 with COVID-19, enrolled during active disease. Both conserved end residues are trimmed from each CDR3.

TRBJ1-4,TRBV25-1,ASGTGPTNEKLF
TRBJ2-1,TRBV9,ASSPRQGANYNEQF
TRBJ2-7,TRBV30,AWMRLAVYEQY
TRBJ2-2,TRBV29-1,SVVQGTGELF
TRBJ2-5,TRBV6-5,ASSPGQGALETQY
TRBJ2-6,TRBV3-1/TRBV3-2,ASSQVIGGEGSGANVLT
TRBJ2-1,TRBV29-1,SVEALAGPNNEQF
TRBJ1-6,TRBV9,ASSLTGGNSPLH
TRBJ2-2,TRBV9,ASSVASTGELF
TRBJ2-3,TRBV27,ASSFIYPGGDTDTQY
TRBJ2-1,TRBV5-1,ASSLGGGPYNEQF
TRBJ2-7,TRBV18,ASSPGQRSSYEQY
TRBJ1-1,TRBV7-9,ASSSLGAGRGPEAF
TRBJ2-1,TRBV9,ASSVGVLAAYNEQF
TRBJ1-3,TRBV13,ASSLGTGQAGNTIY
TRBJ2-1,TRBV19,ASSIGLAGGFGEQF
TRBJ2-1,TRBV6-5,ASSQWTSGNEQF
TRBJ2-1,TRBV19,ASSIDGPSGIDNEQF
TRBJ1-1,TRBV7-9,ASSSGTGEAF
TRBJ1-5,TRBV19,ASRPKHNQPQH
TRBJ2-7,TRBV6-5,ASRPALVKNYEQY
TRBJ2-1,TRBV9,ASSAGGGSSYNEQF
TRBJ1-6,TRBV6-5,ASSTGVSNSPLH
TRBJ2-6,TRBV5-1,ASSSPPGQGAFGANVLT
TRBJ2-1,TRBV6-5,ASCGNYNEQF
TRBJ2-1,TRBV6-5,ATSPGLASYNEQF
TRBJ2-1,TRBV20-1,SASRPRIGHDNEQF
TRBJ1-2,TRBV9,ASSVEGTAPGYGYT
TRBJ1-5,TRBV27,ASSAQAWQPQH
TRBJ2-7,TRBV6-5,ATQQGLWYEQY
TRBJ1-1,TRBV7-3,ASSRQGGGTEAF
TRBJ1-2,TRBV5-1,ASSSGKGYT
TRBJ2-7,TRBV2,ASTPRKTGTYEQY
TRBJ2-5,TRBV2,ASSEARGQGTQY
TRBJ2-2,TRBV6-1,ASSVQGWVAGPGELF
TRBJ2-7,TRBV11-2,ASSLGWQVEQY
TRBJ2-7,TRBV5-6,ASSLVGVDVQY
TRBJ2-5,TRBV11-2,ASSSPSWVAGKETQY
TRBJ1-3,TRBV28,ASSAPEEVPGNTIY
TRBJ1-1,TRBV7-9,ASSPQVNTEAF
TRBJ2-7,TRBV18,ASSPPVTGLREQY
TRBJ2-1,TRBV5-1,ASSLTATGVNEQF
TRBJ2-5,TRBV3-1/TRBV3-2,ASSQEALRSSGRGETQY
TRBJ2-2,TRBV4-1,ASSQVELNTGELF
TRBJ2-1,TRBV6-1,ASSEERASGRYEQF
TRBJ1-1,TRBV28,ASSSGTAGLLNTEAF
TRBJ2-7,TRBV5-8,ASSSVVGGQGYEQY